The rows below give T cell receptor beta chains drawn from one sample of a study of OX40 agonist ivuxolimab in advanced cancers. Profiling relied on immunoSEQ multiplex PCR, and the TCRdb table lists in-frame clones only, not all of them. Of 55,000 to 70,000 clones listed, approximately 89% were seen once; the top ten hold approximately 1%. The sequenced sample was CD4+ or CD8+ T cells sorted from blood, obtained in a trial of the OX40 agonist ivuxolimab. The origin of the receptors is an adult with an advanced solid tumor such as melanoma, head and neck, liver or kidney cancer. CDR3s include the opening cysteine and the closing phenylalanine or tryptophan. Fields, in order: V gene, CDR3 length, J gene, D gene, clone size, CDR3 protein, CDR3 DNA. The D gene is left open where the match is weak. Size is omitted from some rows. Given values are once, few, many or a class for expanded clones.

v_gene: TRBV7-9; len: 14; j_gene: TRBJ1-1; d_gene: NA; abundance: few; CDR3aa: CASSLWGADTEAFF; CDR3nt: TGTGCCAGCAGCTTATGGGGGGCCGACACTGAAGCTTTCTTT
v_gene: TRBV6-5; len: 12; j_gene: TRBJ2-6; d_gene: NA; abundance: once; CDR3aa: CASRSGANVLTF; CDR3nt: TGTGCCAGCAGGTCTGGGGCCAACGTCCTGACTTTC
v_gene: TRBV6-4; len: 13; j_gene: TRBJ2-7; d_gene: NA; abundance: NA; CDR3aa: CASRSGSPYEQYF; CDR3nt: TGTGCCAGCAGGAGCGGTTCCCCCTACGAGCAGTACTTC
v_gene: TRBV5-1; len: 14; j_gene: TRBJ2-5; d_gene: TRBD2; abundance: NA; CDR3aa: CASSLTSGEETQYF; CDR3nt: TGCGCCAGCAGCCTTACTAGCGGGGAAGAGACCCAGTACTTC
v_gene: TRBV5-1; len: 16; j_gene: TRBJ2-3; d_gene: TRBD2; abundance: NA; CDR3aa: CASSLLAGTSTDTQYF; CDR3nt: TGCGCCAGCAGCTTACTAGCGGGGACCTCCACAGATACGCAGTATTTT
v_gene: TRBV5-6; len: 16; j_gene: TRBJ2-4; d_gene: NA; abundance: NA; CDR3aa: CASSPAGILAKNIQYF; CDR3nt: TGTGCCAGCAGCCCGGCAGGAATTCTAGCCAAAAACATTCAGTACTTC
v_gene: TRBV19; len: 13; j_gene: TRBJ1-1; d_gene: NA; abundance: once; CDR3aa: CASSRSTATEAFF; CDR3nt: TGTGCCAGTAGTAGATCGACGGCCACTGAAGCTTTCTTT
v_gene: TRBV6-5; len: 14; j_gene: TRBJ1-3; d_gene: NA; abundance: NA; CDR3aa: CASSYSEGGNTIYF; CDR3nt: TGTGCCAGCAGTTACTCTGAGGGTGGAAACACCATATATTTT
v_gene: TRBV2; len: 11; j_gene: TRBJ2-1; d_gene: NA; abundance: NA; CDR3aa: CASSNYNEQFF; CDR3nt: TGTGCCAGCAGTAACTACAATGAGCAGTTCTTC
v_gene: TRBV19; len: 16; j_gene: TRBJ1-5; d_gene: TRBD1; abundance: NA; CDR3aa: CASSSRTGGIDQPQHF; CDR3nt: TGTGCCAGTAGTTCCCGGACAGGGGGCATCGATCAGCCCCAGCATTTT
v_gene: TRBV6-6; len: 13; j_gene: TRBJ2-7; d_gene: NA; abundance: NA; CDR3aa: CASSYARGYEQYF; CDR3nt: TGTGCCAGCAGTTATGCCAGGGGCTACGAGCAGTACTTC
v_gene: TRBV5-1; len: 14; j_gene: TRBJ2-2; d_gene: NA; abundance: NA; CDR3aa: CASSFDLNTGELFF; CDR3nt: TGCGCCAGCAGCTTCGACCTCAACACCGGGGAGCTGTTTTTT
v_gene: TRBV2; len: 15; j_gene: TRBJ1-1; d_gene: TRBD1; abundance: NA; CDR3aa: CASSPRQGAGTEAFF; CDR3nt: TGTGCCAGCAGTCCCCGGCAGGGGGCGGGCACTGAAGCTTTCTTT
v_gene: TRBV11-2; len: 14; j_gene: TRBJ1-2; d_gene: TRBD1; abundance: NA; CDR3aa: CASSRDSLNYGYTF; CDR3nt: TGTGCCAGCAGCCGGGACAGCCTGAACTATGGCTACACCTTC
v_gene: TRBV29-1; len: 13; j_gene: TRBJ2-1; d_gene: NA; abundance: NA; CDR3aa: CSVDRGVGNEQFF; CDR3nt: TGCAGCGTTGACAGGGGAGTTGGCAATGAGCAGTTCTTC
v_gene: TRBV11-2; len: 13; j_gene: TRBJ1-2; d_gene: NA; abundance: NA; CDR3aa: CASSLVSYSGYTF; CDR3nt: TGTGCCAGCAGCTTAGTCTCATATAGTGGCTACACCTTC
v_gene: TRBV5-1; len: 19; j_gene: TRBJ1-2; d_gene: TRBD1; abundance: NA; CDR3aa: CASSLRPPGGSFGNYGYTF; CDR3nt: TGCGCCAGCAGCCTAAGACCCCCAGGGGGCAGTTTTGGTAACTATGGCTACACCTTC
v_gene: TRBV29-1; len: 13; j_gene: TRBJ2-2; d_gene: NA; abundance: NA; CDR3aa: CSVGVLNTGELFF; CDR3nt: TGCAGCGTTGGGGTTCTGAACACCGGGGAGCTGTTTTTT
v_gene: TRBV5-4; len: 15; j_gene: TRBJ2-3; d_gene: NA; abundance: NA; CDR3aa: CASSKQEFRTDTQYF; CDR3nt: TGTGCCAGCAGCAAACAGGAGTTCCGCACAGATACGCAGTATTTT
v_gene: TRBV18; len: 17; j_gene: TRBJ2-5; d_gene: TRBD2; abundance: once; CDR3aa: CASSLASSGGNQETQYF; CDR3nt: TGTGCCAGCTCCCTGGCCTCTAGCGGGGGGAACCAAGAGACCCAGTACTTC
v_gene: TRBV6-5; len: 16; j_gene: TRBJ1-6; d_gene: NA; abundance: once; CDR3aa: CASSSPQGISNSPLHF; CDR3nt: TGTGCCAGCAGTTCTCCCCAGGGGATTAGTAATTCACCCCTCCACTTT
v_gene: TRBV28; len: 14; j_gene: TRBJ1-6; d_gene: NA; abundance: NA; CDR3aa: CASSLVGGGSPLHF; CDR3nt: TGTGCCAGCAGTTTGGTTGGAGGGGGTTCACCCCTCCACTTT
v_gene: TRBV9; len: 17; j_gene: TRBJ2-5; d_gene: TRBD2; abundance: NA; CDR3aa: CASSPGGRTSGGYTQYF; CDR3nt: TGTGCCAGCAGCCCCGGAGGTCGGACTAGCGGTGGTTATACCCAGTACTTC
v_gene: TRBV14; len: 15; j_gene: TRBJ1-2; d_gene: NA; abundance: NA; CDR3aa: CASSQRQVSPYGYTF; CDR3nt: TGTGCCAGCAGCCAAAGGCAGGTGTCACCCTATGGCTACACCTTC
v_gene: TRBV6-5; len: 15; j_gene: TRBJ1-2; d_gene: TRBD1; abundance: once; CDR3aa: CASSSLARQGVGYTF; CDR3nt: TGTGCCAGCAGCTCGTTAGCGAGACAGGGCGTCGGCTACACCTTC
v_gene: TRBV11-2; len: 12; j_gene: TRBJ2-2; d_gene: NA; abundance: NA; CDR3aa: CASSRTIGELFF; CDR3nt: TGTGCCAGCAGTCGCACGATCGGGGAGCTGTTTTTT
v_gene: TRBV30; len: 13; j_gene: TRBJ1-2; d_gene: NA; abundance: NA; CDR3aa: CAWSRGIENGYTF; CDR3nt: TGTGCCTGGAGCCGGGGAATCGAGAATGGCTACACCTTC
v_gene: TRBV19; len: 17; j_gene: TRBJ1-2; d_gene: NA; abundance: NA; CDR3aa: CASSVTGTTAGNYGYTF; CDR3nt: TGTGCCAGTAGTGTGACCGGGACAACCGCGGGGAACTATGGCTACACCTTC
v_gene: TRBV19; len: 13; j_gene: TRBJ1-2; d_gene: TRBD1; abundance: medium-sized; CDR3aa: CASSSDRVDGYTF; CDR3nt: TGTGCCAGTAGTTCCGACAGGGTGGATGGCTACACCTTC
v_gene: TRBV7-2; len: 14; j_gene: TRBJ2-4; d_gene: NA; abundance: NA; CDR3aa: CASSLVGGGNIQYF; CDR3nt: TGTGCCAGCAGCTTAGTGGGTGGCGGGAACATTCAGTACTTC
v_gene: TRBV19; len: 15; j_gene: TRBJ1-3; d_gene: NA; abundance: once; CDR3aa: CASSITGLSGNTIYF; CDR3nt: TGTGCCAGTAGTATTACAGGGCTCTCTGGAAACACCATATATTTT
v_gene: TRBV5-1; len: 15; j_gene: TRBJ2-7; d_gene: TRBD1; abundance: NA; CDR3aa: CASSLSGQGPYEQYF; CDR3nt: TGCGCCAGCAGCTTATCGGGACAGGGGCCTTACGAGCAGTACTTC
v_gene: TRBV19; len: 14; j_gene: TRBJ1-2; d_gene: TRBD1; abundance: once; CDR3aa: CATMRTGGHYGYTF; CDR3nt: TGTGCCACAATGCGAACAGGGGGCCACTATGGCTACACCTTC
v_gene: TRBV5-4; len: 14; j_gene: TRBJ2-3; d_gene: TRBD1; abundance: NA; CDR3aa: CASSSLTGGDTQYF; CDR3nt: TGTGCCAGCAGCTCGTTAACAGGGGGAGATACGCAGTATTTT
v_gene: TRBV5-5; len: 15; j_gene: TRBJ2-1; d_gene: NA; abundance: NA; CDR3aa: CASSSGTLGANEQFF; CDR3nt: TGTGCCAGCAGCTCCGGTACCCTCGGAGCCAATGAGCAGTTCTTC
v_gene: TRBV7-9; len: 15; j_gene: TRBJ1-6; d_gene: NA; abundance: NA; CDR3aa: CASTGTGGYNSPLHF; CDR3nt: TGTGCCAGCACCGGGACGGGGGGCTATAATTCACCCCTCCACTTT
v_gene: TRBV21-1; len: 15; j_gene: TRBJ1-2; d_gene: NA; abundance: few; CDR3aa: CASSNLFGGAHGYTF; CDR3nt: TGTGCCAGCAGCAATCTTTTCGGAGGGGCACATGGCTACACCTTC
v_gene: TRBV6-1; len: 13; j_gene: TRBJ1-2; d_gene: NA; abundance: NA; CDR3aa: CASSPRDNYGYTF; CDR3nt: TGTGCCAGCAGTCCGCGGGACAACTATGGCTACACCTTC
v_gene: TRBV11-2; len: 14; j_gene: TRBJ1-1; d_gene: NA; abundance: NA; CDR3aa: CASSSSRGGTEAFF; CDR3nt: TGTGCCAGCAGCTCTAGTCGGGGAGGTACTGAAGCTTTCTTT
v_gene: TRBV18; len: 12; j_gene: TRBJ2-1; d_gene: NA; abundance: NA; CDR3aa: CASSPIQVQQFF; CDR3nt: TGTGCCAGCTCACCGATACAGGTTCAGCAGTTCTTC
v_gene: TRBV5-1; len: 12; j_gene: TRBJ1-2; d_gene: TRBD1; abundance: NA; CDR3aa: CASSADRLRYTF; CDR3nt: TGCGCCAGCAGCGCGGACAGGTTGAGGTACACCTTC